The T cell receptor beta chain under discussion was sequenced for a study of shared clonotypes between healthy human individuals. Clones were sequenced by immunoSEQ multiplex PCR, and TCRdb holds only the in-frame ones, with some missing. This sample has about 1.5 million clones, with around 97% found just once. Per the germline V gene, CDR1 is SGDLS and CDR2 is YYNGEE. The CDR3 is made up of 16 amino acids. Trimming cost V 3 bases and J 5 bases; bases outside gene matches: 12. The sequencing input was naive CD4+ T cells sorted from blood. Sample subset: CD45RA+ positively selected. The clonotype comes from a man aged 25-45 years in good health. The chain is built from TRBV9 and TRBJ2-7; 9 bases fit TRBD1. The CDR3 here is CASSAHPQGAPHEQYF. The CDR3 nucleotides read TGTGCCAGCAGCGCCCATCCACAGGGGGCCCCTCACGAGCAGTACTTC.